Below, 30 T cell receptor beta chains from the same sample are listed, as sequenced in a study of T-cell memory formation after mild COVID-19. TCRdb reanalysed the 5' RACE reads using MiXCR and keeps one entry per CDR3 protein. The table records about 150,000 distinct CDR3 sequences, 15% to 20% of them present only once. The specimen was PBMCs or a T cell subset sorted from them (not recorded which). The receptor source for this set is an adult woman who had mild COVID-19 (a few samples of this study predate the infection). Cell type and time point are not known.

This chain joins TRBV29-1 and TRBJ2-5; TRBD1 aligns across 10 bases. Per germline, CDR1 SQVTM and CDR2 ANQGSEA. The trim removed 7 bases at V and 1 base at J, leaving 12 bases unmatched. This CDR3 has 16 amino acids. The CDR3 loop reads CSAGTGAAVAQETQYF. The DNA for the CDR3 is TGCAGCGCCGGGACAGGGGCCGCAGTAGCCCAAGAGACCCAGTACTTC. Together with reference TRBV29-1 and TRBJ2-5, the CDR3 gives the full variable domain: SAVISQKPSRDICQRGTSLTIQCQVDSQVTMMFWYRQQPGQSLTLIATANQGSEATYESGFVIDKFPISRPNLTFSTLTVSNMSPEDSSIYLCSAGTGAAVAQETQYFGPGTRLLVL.

This clonotype turned up a few times. The rearrangement links TRBV20-1 to TRBJ2-7; D perhaps matches TRBD2 (5 bases). The CDR3 sequence is 13 residues long. Germline V gene sequence: CDR1 DFQATT, CDR2 SNEGSKA (reference sequence). V lost 1 base and J lost 0, with 7 bases in between. The CDR3 DNA follows: TGCAGTGCTAGAGGAGGGCCCTCCTACGAGCAGTACTTC. Translating gives CSARGGPSYEQYF.

The chain couples TRBV6-2 or TRBV6-3 to TRBJ2-7; 10 positions agree with TRBD2. V trimming: 6 bases; J trimming: 3 bases; junction bases outside the gene matches: 8. The CDR3 is 15 residues long. Germline V gene sequence: CDR1 MNHEY, CDR2 SVGEGT. The DNA for the CDR3 is TGTGCCAGCAGAATTAGCGGGGGGCTCCGCTACGAGCAGTACTTC. Translating it yields CASRISGGLRYEQYF.

The chain carries TRBV6-2 or TRBV6-3 and TRBJ1-1, with a possible D match to TRBD1 (6 bases). The CDR3 consists of 15 residues. Deletions cut 5 bases from V and 3 bases from J, with 16 bases between. Germline V gives CDR1 MNHEY, CDR2 SVGEGT. DNA for the CDR3: TGTGCCAGCAGTACCAGGGGTGCGCGTTACACTGAAGCTTTCTTT. As protein: CASSTRGARYTEAFF.

The gene calls are TRBV5-1 and TRBJ1-3; D not resolved. Germline values: CDR1 SGHRS, CDR2 YFSETQ. The length of the CDR3 is 16 residues. The ends were cut back, 5 bases at V and 0 bases at J, with 15 bases in the middle. CDR3 in DNA: TGCGCCAGCAGTGCCTTATCCGGGATCTCTGGAAACACCATATATTTT. It encodes CASSALSGISGNTIYF.

The rearrangement links TRBV12-3 or TRBV12-4 to TRBJ2-3; D could derive from TRBD1 or TRBD2 (5 bases each). The CDR3 extends over 15 amino acids. V gave up 0 bases and J gave up 8 bases, with 15 bases separating them. CDR3 region: CASSLARGALGTQYF. DNA of the CDR3: TGTGCCAGCAGTTTAGCTCGAGGGGCCCTAGGTACGCAGTATTTT.

The rearrangement links TRBV2 to TRBJ1-5; D is unresolved. Trimming shortened V by 4 bases and J by 1 base, and 5 bases separated the two germline ends. Germline V lookup: CDR1 SNHLY, CDR2 FYNNEI. The CDR3 covers 13 residues. CDR3 loop: CASSAASNQPQHF. As DNA, the CDR3 is TGTGCCAGCAGTGCGGCGAGCAATCAGCCCCAGCATTTT. The whole variable domain, filled in from reference TRBV2 and TRBJ1-5, reads EPEVTQTPSHQVTQMGQEVILRCVPISNHLYFYWYRQILGQKVEFLVSFYNNEISEKSEIFDDQFSVERPDGSNFTLKIRSTKLEDSAMYFCASSAASNQPQHFGDGTRLSIL.

This clonotype has a handful of counts. The chain has TRBV7-8 and TRBJ1-5, with 11 bases that match TRBD1. CDR1 is SGHVS and CDR2 is FQNEAQ in the germline V gene. V shed 5 bases and J 4 bases; nucleotides not matched to a gene: 7. The CDR3 sequence is 16 residues long. CDR3 region: CASSLHGTGGNQPQHF. CDR3 sequence (DNA): TGTGCCAGCAGCCTCCACGGGACAGGGGGGAATCAGCCCCAGCATTTT.

This clonotype was picked up a small number of times. The chain joins TRBV14 to TRBJ2-5, with D hard to call. Deletions cut 1 base from V and 5 bases from J, with 8 bases between. This CDR3 is 13 amino acids long. Germline lookup yields CDR1 SGHDN and CDR2 FVKESK. The CDR3 protein is CASSQGSVETQYF. CDR3 nucleotides: TGTGCCAGCAGCCAAGGGTCCGTCGAGACCCAGTACTTC.

The chain uses TRBV5-1 and TRBJ1-2, with 7 bases lining up with TRBD1. This CDR3 is built from 16 residues. Germline CDR1 reads SGHRS; CDR2 reads YFSETQ. J was trimmed by 0 bases and V by 0 bases; bases with no gene match: 5. This CDR3 is CASSLGPGQTNYGYTF. In DNA, the CDR3 is TGCGCCAGCAGCTTGGGCCCGGGACAGACTAACTATGGCTACACCTTC.

This clonotype appeared once. The chain couples TRBV6-5 to TRBJ2-7; D perhaps matches TRBD2 (6 bases). The V end was cut by 2 bases, the J end by 5 bases, with 7 bases between. Germline CDR1 and CDR2: MNHEY and SVGAGI. The CDR3 is 12 residues long. CDR3 amino acids: CASSYGGNEQYF. The CDR3 coding sequence is TGTGCCAGCAGTTACGGGGGGAACGAGCAGTACTTC.

This clonotype was counted between two and nine times. The chain employs TRBV6-5 and TRBJ1-3; unclear D gene. V was pared by 8 bases and J by 2 bases, with 7 bases between. The germline V gene encodes CDR1 MNHEY and CDR2 SVGAGI. CDR3 length equals 12 residues. Here the CDR3 reads CASVGTGNTIYF. CDR3 in DNA: TGTGCCAGCGTGGGGACTGGAAACACCATATATTTT.

This clonotype was seen more than once but under ten times. The chain has TRBV24-1 and TRBJ2-1; 11 nucleotides match TRBD2. The germline gives CDR1 KGHDR, CDR2 SFDVKD. The CDR3 loop spans 19 amino acids. The V gene end was trimmed by 0 bases and the J gene end by 0 bases; junction bases not matched to a gene: 6. The CDR3 DNA follows: TGTGCCACCAGTGATTTGACTAGCGGGGGCTCGAGCTCCTACAATGAGCAGTTCTTC. Translation: CATSDLTSGGSSSYNEQFF.

There are a few counts of this clonotype. The V gene is TRBV20-1, the J gene TRBJ2-1; TRBD2 matches 10 bases. J was trimmed by 9 bases and V by 0 bases; bases with no gene match: 8. This CDR3 has 15 amino acids. Germline V gives CDR1 DFQATT, CDR2 SNEGSKA (reference sequence). The CDR3 here is CSARDHTSGTSEQFF. The CDR3 nucleotides are TGCAGTGCTAGAGATCACACTAGCGGGACCTCTGAGCAGTTCTTC.

This clonotype was recorded a few times. The V call is TRBV12-3 or TRBV12-4, the J call TRBJ2-7, with 10 nucleotides matching TRBD1. J was trimmed by 3 bases and V by 5 bases; bases with no gene match: 7. This CDR3 is built from 15 residues. CDR3 coding DNA: TGTGCCAGCAGTCCGCCGACAGGGGGCTTCTACGAGCAGTACTTC. It encodes CASSPPTGGFYEQYF.

The table lists this clonotype with a few counts. This chain links TRBV3-1 with TRBJ1-1; D gene ambiguous. The germline gives CDR1 LGHDT, CDR2 YNNKEL (reference sequence). With 4 bases removed from V and 1 base from J, the gap between germline ends came to 7 bases. The CDR3 runs 13 residues. For the CDR3, the DNA is TGTGCCAGCAGCCCATTCCCGAACACTGAAGCTTTCTTT. It translates to CASSPFPNTEAFF.

The chain carries TRBV30 and TRBJ2-7, with D unclear. The CDR3 is 13 residues long. V lost 3 bases and J 2 bases, leaving 11 bases between the germline ends. The V gene's germline CDR1 is GTSNPN and CDR2 SVGIG (reference sequence). For the CDR3, the DNA is TGTGCCTGGAGCAATTTAGTCCCCTACGAGCAGTACTTC. Its translation is CAWSNLVPYEQYF.

The chain uses TRBV6-5 and TRBJ2-2, with 9 bases lining up with TRBD2. The CDR3 covers 18 residues. V lost 0 bases and J lost 2; bases outside the gene matches: 7. CDR1 MNHEY and CDR2 SVGAGI come from the germline V gene. CDR3 sequence: CASSYSFGAGGNTGELFF. CDR3 nucleotide sequence: TGTGCCAGCAGTTACTCGTTCGGAGCGGGAGGAAACACCGGGGAGCTGTTTTTT.

This clonotype has more than one count but fewer than ten. CDR3 protein: CASSLRTGPFQETQYF. The CDR3 DNA reads as TGCGCCAGCAGCTTACGGACAGGGCCCTTTCAAGAGACCCAGTACTTC. This chain links TRBV5-1 with TRBJ2-5, with 8 positions matching TRBD1. V dropped 2 bases and J dropped 2; count of bases not matched to a gene: 8. Germline CDR1 is SGHRS and CDR2 is YFSETQ. The length of the CDR3 is 16 residues.

The CDR3 nucleotides are TGCGCCAGCAGCTTGGCCTGGCAGAACACCGGGGAGCTGTTTTTT. Its protein product is CASSLAWQNTGELFF. The gene calls are TRBV5-1 and TRBJ2-2; D remains unclear. V dropped 0 bases and J dropped 1 base, with 7 bases sitting between them. CDR1 SGHRS and CDR2 YFSETQ come from the germline V gene. The CDR3 runs to 15 residues.

The chain links TRBV7-9 to TRBJ2-7, with 8 bases that match TRBD2. The CDR3 is made up of 13 amino acids. The germline V gene has CDR1 SEHNR and CDR2 FQNEAQ (reference sequence). Germline trimming cut 8 bases from V and 2 bases from J; bases unmatched to any gene: 5. In DNA form, the CDR3 reads TGTGCCAGCGCCCGGGGGGGGGCCTACGAGCAGTACTTC. Protein product: CASARGGAYEQYF. Using reference TRBV7-9 and TRBJ2-7 for the parts outside the CDR3, the full variable domain is DTGVSQNPRHKITKRGQNVTFRCDPISEHNRLYWYRQTLGQGPEFLTYFQNEAQLEKSRLLSDRFSAERPKGSFSTLEIQRTEQGDSAMYLCASARGGAYEQYFGPGTRLTVT.

This clonotype came up a few times. The chain is built from TRBV12-3 or TRBV12-4 and TRBJ1-1; 10 bases line up with TRBD1. This CDR3 has 17 residues. V lost 8 bases, J lost 0 bases, and 12 bases stayed unmatched. This CDR3 is CASRQPQGQGLNTEAFF. Written as DNA, the CDR3 is TGTGCCAGCCGACAACCCCAGGGACAGGGGCTGAACACTGAAGCTTTCTTT.

V and J are TRBV12-3 or TRBV12-4 and TRBJ2-7, with D possibly being TRBD1 (7 bases). The CDR3 is 12 residues long. V lost 7 bases to trimming and J lost 11 bases, with 18 bases between them. The CDR3 nucleotides read TGTGCCAGCACCACCTCAGGGGGGACGAAGTACTTC. Protein product: CASTTSGGTKYF.

V and J are TRBV10-3 and TRBJ2-2, with TRBD2 matching 10 bases. The CDR3 sequence is 15 residues long. CDR1 and CDR2 (germline): ENHRY, SYGVKD. Trimming at V came to 3 bases and at J to 6 bases, leaving 4 bases not matched to a gene. The CDR3 loop is CAISDQRGGPGELFF. CDR3 nucleotides: TGTGCCATCAGTGATCAGCGGGGGGGCCCCGGGGAGCTGTTTTTT.

This clonotype was detected ten times or more. The V and J genes are TRBV5-1 and TRBJ2-7; tentatively, D is TRBD1 (6 bases). Germline V gene lookup returns CDR1 SGHRS and CDR2 YFSETQ. CDR3 size: 14 residues. V was shortened by 4 bases and J by 0 bases, with 11 bases between the two germline ends. The CDR3 DNA reads TGCGCCAGCAGCGTTACAGGGAGCTCCTACGAGCAGTACTTC. Amino acid sequence: CASSVTGSSYEQYF.

This chain connects TRBV7-2 to TRBJ2-1, with TRBD2 matching over 11 bases. CDR1 SGHTA and CDR2 FQGNSA come from the germline V gene. The CDR3 is 16 residues long. Trimming cost V 1 base and J 8 bases; bases outside gene matches: 7. Here the CDR3 DNA reads TGTGCCAGCAGCTTAGTAGGAACTAGCGGGAGAGATGAGCAGTTCTTC. Encoded protein: CASSLVGTSGRDEQFF.

This chain connects TRBV2 to TRBJ2-7; no firm D call. Germline V lookup: CDR1 SNHLY, CDR2 FYNNEI. This CDR3 has 13 amino acids. The V end lost 4 bases, the J end lost 6 bases, and 13 bases lay between the germline ends. In DNA, the CDR3 is TGTGCCAGCAGTGCTTCCGGTACCTCCGAGCAGTACTTC. Amino acids: CASSASGTSEQYF.

Here the CDR3 reads CASTKVAGFPDTQYF. CDR3 DNA: TGTGCCAGCACGAAGGTAGCGGGTTTTCCAGATACGCAGTATTTT. This chain links TRBV7-2 with TRBJ2-3, with 7 nucleotides matching TRBD2. Per the germline V gene, CDR1 is SGHTA and CDR2 is FQGNSA. CDR3 length equals 15 residues. With 7 bases clipped from V and 4 bases from J, the junction kept 11 bases outside the gene matches.

This clonotype came up a few times. The V and J genes are TRBV7-2 and TRBJ2-1; 12 nucleotides align to TRBD1. This CDR3 contains 14 residues. The germline gives CDR1 SGHTA, CDR2 FQGNSA. V was pared by 7 bases and J by 7 bases, with 5 bases of the junction left unmatched. CDR3 region: CASTAGQGANEQFF. Written as DNA, the CDR3 is TGTGCCAGCACCGCGGGACAGGGGGCAAATGAGCAGTTCTTC.

The table lists this clonotype with a few counts. The chain recombines TRBV9 with TRBJ2-1; TRBD1 aligns across 7 bases. The CDR3 totals 15 residues. Trimming took 0 bases from V and 8 from J; bases not matched to a gene: 8. Germline values: CDR1 SGDLS, CDR2 YYNGEE. The CDR3 spells CASSVAGTVSDEQFF. The CDR3 bases are TGTGCCAGCAGCGTAGCTGGGACAGTAAGTGATGAGCAGTTCTTC.